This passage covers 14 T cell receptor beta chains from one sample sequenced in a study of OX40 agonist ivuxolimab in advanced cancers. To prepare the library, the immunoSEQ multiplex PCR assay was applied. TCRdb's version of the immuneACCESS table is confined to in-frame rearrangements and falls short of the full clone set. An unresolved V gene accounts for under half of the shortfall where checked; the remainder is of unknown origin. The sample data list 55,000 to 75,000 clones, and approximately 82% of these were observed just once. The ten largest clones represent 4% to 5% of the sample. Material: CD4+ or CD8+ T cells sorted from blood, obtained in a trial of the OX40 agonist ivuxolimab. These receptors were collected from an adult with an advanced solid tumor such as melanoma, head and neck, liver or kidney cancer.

The CDR3 protein is CASSGGTVSSYNEQFF. The CDR3 nucleotides read TGTGCCAGCAGCGGGGGGACAGTAAGCTCCTACAATGAGCAGTTCTTC. The chain couples TRBV7-8 to TRBJ2-1; a weak D match, TRBD1 (7 bases). Germline V gene data show CDR1 as SGHVS and CDR2 as FQNEAQ. The V end was cut by 5 bases, the J end by 0 bases, with 14 bases between. The CDR3 consists of 16 residues.

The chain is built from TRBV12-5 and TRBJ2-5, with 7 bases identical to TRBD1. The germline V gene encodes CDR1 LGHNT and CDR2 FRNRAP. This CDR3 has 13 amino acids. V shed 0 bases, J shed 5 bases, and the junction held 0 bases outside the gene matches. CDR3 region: CASGLVQGETQYF. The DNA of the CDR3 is TGTGCTAGTGGTTTGGTACAGGGGGAGACCCAGTACTTC.

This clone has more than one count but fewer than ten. The CDR3 is CASRVGQGVYGYTF. The CDR3 region has the DNA TGTGCCAGCAGGGTGGGACAGGGAGTTTATGGCTACACCTTC. V gene TRBV6-5 combines with J gene TRBJ1-2; 9 bases map to TRBD1. Germline-derived CDR1 and CDR2 are MNHEY and SVGAGI. There are 14 residues in the CDR3. With 6 bases clipped from V and 5 bases from J, the junction kept 7 bases outside the gene matches.

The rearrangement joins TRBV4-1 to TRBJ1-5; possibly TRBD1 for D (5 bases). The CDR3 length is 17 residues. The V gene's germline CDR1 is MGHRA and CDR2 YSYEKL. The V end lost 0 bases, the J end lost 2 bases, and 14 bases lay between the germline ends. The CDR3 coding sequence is TGCGCCAGCAGCCAAGATCTACGAGGGGTTGGCAATCAGCCCCAGCATTTT. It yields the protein CASSQDLRGVGNQPQHF.

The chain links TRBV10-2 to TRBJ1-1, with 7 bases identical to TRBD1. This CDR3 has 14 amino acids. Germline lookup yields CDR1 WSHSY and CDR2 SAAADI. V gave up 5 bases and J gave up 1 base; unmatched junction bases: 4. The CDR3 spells CASSPTGPNTEAFF. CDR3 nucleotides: TGCGCCAGCAGTCCGACAGGGCCGAACACTGAAGCTTTCTTT.

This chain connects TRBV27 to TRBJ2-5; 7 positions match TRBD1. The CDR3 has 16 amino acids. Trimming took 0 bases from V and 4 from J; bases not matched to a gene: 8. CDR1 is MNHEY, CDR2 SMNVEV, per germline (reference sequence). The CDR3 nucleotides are TGTGCCAGCAGTTTATCTTGGCAGGGGGTGGGAGAGACCCAGTACTTC. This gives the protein CASSLSWQGVGETQYF.

The CDR3 loop reads CAIKAEPNYEQYF. The CDR3 nucleotides are TGTGCCATCAAGGCAGAACCCAACTACGAGCAGTACTTC. The chain uses TRBV10-3 and TRBJ2-7; D gene uncertain. CDR3 length: 13 residues. Trimming took 7 bases from V and 3 from J, leaving 13 bases between them. CDR1 is ENHRY and CDR2 is SYGVKD in the germline V gene.

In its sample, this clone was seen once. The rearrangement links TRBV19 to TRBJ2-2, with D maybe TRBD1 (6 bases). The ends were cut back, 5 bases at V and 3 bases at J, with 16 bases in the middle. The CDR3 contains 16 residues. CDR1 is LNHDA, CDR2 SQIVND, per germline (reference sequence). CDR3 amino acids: CASSPPVGGYTGELFF. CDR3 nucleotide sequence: TGTGCCAGTAGTCCCCCGGTAGGGGGATACACCGGGGAGCTGTTTTTT.

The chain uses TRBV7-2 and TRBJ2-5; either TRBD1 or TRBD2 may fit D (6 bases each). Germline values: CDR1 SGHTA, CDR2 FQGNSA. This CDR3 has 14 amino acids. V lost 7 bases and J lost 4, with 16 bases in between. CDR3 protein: CASTGLRGGETQYF. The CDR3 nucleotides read TGTGCCAGCACCGGTCTCAGGGGAGGAGAGACCCAGTACTTC.

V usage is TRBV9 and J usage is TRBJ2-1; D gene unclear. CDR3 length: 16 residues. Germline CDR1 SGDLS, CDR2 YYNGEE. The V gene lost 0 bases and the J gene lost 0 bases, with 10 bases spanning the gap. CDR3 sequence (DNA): TGTGCCAGCAGCGTAGGTCCGCTACCCTCCTACAATGAGCAGTTCTTC. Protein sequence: CASSVGPLPSYNEQFF.

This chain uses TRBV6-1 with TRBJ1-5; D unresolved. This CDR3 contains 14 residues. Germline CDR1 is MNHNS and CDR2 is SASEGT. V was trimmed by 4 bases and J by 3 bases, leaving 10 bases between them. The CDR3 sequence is CASSVGWVNQPQHF. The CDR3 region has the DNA TGTGCCAGCAGTGTTGGGTGGGTCAATCAGCCCCAGCATTTT.

CDR3 loop: CATSSGAGFSTEAFF. The CDR3 DNA sequence: TGTGCCACCAGCAGCGGAGCAGGCTTCTCTACTGAAGCTTTCTTT. The chain joins TRBV15 to TRBJ1-1; D not certain. V shed 3 bases and J shed 5 bases, with 16 bases lying between them. The CDR3 is 15 amino acids. From germline, CDR1 is LNHNV and CDR2 YYDKDF (reference sequence).

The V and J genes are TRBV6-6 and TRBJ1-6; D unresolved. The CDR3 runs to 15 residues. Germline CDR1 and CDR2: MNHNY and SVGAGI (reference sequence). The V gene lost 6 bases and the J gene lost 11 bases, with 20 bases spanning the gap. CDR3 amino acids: CASSRGSTLEAPLHF. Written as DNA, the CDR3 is TGTGCCAGCAGCCGTGGTTCGACTCTAGAGGCACCCCTCCACTTT.

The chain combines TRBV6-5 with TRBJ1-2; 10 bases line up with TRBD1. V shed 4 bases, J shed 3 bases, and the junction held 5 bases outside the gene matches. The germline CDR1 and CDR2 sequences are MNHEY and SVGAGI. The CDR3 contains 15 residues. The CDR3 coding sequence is TGTGCCAGCAGTTCCGACAGGGGGCAAGACTATGGCTACACCTTC. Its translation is CASSSDRGQDYGYTF.